Each of the 5 T cell receptor beta chains below was sequenced from the same sample in a study of shared T cell receptors in the human thymus. Generated by immunoSEQ multiplex PCR, the TCRdb table keeps only in-frame clones and is missing some. This sample has some 640,000 clones; around 87% occur once, and the top ten carry over 0.008%. The data also belong to a second study, concerning human thymus T cells.

The sequenced sample was thymocytes. These receptor sequences come from a boy younger than two with a congenital heart defect.

The genes are TRBV5-1 and TRBJ1-6; 7 bases line up with TRBD1. This CDR3 region has 16 residues. The trim removed 0 bases at V and 7 bases at J, leaving 7 bases unmatched. CDR1 and CDR2 from the germline V gene are SGHRS and YFSETQ. Here the CDR3 DNA reads TGCGCCAGCAGCTTGGCGGCGACAGGGCACAATTCACCCCTCCACTTT. Protein sequence: CASSLAATGHNSPLHF.

The chain uses TRBV9 and TRBJ2-3, with a possible D match to TRBD2 (5 bases). Germline assignment: CDR1 SGDLS and CDR2 YYNGEE. V was shortened by 0 bases and J by 2 bases, with 25 bases between the two germline ends. The CDR3 sequence is 20 residues long. The CDR3 is CASSVDAGCRTIHLTDTQYF. CDR3 DNA: TGTGCCAGCAGCGTAGACGCGGGTTGCAGGACCATCCACCTCACAGATACGCAGTATTTT. Full variable domain (rest looked up from reference TRBV9 and TRBJ2-3): DSGVTQTPKHLITATGQRVTLRCSPRSGDLSVYWYQQSLDQGLQFLIQYYNGEERAKGNILERFSAQQFPDLHSELNLSSLELGDSALYFCASSVDAGCRTIHLTDTQYFGPGTRLTVL.

V is TRBV6-1 and J is TRBJ2-7; 7 bases match TRBD1. CDR1 is MNHNS and CDR2 is SASEGT in the germline V gene. Trimming removed 2 bases from V and 3 bases from J; junction bases left unmatched: 10. This CDR3 is 16 amino acids long. The CDR3 protein is CASSESDRVHFYEQYF. The CDR3 DNA sequence: TGTGCCAGCAGTGAATCCGACAGGGTCCACTTCTACGAGCAGTACTTC.

J is TRBJ2-2 and V is TRBV7-2; D not certain. Germline lookup yields CDR1 SGHTA and CDR2 FQGNSA. Trimming took 5 bases from V and 7 from J, leaving 8 bases between them. The CDR3 length is 12 residues. CDR3 protein: CASSPPVGELFF. CDR3 DNA sequence: TGTGCCAGCAGCCCTCCCGTCGGGGAGCTGTTTTTT.

V usage is TRBV18 and J usage is TRBJ2-1, with 14 bases identical to TRBD2. V lost 3 bases and J lost 5; bases outside the gene matches: 3. CDR3 length equals 16 residues. In germline, CDR1 is KGHSH, CDR2 LQKENI. The DNA of the CDR3 is TGTGCCAGCTCACCGTCGGGACTAGCGGGGGACAATGAGCAGTTCTTC. This translates into CASSPSGLAGDNEQFF.